Reported below is one T cell receptor (beta chain). Reverse transcription used about 0.45 to 1 ug RNA and random hexamers. Amplification of the TCR beta CDR3 was carried out by immunoSEQ multiplex PCR, which spanned a total of 54 Vbeta and 13 Jbeta segments. One entry per CDR3 protein, called by TCRdb with MiXCR from the immunoSEQ multiplex PCR reads. The profile shows roughly 300,000 distinct CDR3 sequences, 70% to 90% of them singletons. This entry belongs to a study of CD8 T cells in Susac syndrome. The CDR3 consists of 20 residues. Germline V gene lookup returns CDR1 LNHDA and CDR2 SQIVND (reference sequence). V dropped 5 bases and J dropped 1; count of bases not matched to a gene: 17.

The sequencing input was CD8+ T cells from PBMCs. This clonotype originated in a human donor with multiple sclerosis. The chain employs TRBV19 and TRBJ2-1; TRBD2 matches 10 bases. The CDR3 region is CASSPGTVFEREGSYNEQFF. The CDR3 nucleotides are TGTGCCAGTAGTCCTGGGACAGTTTTCGAGCGGGAGGGGTCCTACAATGAGCAGTTCTTC.